The sequence of this T cell receptor beta chain was determined in a study of blood T cell repertoires in COVID-19. Overall study: Sites across the United States, Italy and Spain contributed samples from acute and convalescent COVID-19. The analysed material was cDNA or gDNA that came from T cells, B-cell-depleted T cells, or PBMCs.

Original methodology: By means of reference gene primer amplification, nucleated cell counts were estimated. Method: immunoSEQ multiplex PCR; TCRdb's copy keeps in-frame clones and lacks some. V and J calls and clone size are as listed in that table; D and trimming were resolved from the DNA. The top ten clones hold roughly 8.2% of a sample with roughly 200,000 clones, more than 80% of them seen once. CDR1 and CDR2 (germline): MGHRA, YSYEKL. Trimming at V came to 4 bases and at J to 2 bases, leaving 5 bases not matched to a gene. The CDR3 has 14 amino acids. The TCR was taken from an older woman with acute or convalescent COVID-19. This chain links TRBV4-1 with TRBJ2-7; 7 positions agree with TRBD1. Material: peripheral blood. The CDR3 nucleotides read TGCGCCAGCAGCCCCGGGACAGCCACCTACGAGCAGTACTTC. Protein sequence: CASSPGTATYEQYF.